These T cell receptor beta chains were read from a single sample in a study of cytomegalovirus exposure and HLA in healthy donors. This table comes from immunoSEQ multiplex PCR, and its TCRdb copy is limited to in-frame clones, with some not included. The sample yields 130,000 or so clones, around 90% seen once. Sequencing was performed on PBMCs. The receptor source for this set is a woman younger than 30 in good health and CMV-seronegative. The CDR3 runs from the conserved cysteine through the conserved F or W. A D gene is named only where the DNA matches it firmly. A row's size may be missing; if present it is once, few, many or a size class.

CASSHADRYEQYF TGTGCCAGCAGCCACGCGGACAGATACGAGCAGTACTTC . TRBJ2-7 . TRBV5-4
CASGRGGTEAFF TGTGCCAGCGGGAGGGGGGGCACTGAAGCTTTCTTT . TRBJ1-1 . TRBV6-6
CASSIDRGSGGKTDTQYF TGTGCCAGTAGTATAGATCGGGGTAGCGGGGGGAAGACAGATACGCAGTATTTT . TRBJ2-3 TRBD2 TRBV19
CASSETGTTGLEQYF TGCGCCAGCAGCGAAACCGGGACGACGGGACTGGAGCAGTACTTC once TRBJ2-7 . TRBV4-1
CASSAGSGQGSHEQFF TGCGCCAGCAGTGCGGGATCGGGACAGGGTTCCCATGAGCAGTTCTTC . TRBJ2-1 TRBD1 TRBV10-2
CASSLAAPGMIHEQYF TGTGCCAGCAGTTTAGCTGCGCCCGGGATGATACACGAGCAGTACTTC . TRBJ2-7 . TRBV28
CASSESKLAGTDTQYF TGCGCCAGCAGTGAGTCGAAACTAGCGGGTACAGATACGCAGTATTTT once TRBJ2-3 TRBD2 TRBV10-2
CASSRPYGVSLGLPTNCLIYEQYF TGTGCCAGTAGTAGACCCTACGGGGTCTCCTTGGGCCTACCTACCAACTGCCTTATCTACGAGCAGTACTTC . TRBJ2-7 . TRBV19
CASSLQTGTVTGELFF TGTGCCAGCAGCTTACAGACAGGGACGGTCACCGGGGAGCTGTTTTTT . TRBJ2-2 TRBD1 TRBV7-3
CASSEGTGGSNYGYTF TGTGCCAGCAGTGAAGGGACAGGGGGAAGTAACTATGGCTACACCTTC . TRBJ1-2 TRBD1 TRBV25-1
CASSLDRGVGGHYEQYF TGTGCCAGCAGCTTAGATCGGGGAGTAGGTGGGCACTACGAGCAGTACTTC . TRBJ2-7 . TRBV7-8
CASSLTFWTSGAAEQFF TGTGCCAGCAGCTTAACGTTTTGGACTAGCGGGGCCGCCGAGCAGTTCTTC . TRBJ2-1 TRBD2 TRBV7-8